These T cell receptor beta chains were read from a single sample in a study of T-cell reconstitution after alpha-beta-depleted transplantation in children. A single record per CDR3 protein comes from TCRdb applying MiXCR to the PCR reads. This table has hundreds of thousands of distinct CDR3 sequences, over 10% appearing once. This material consisted of PBMCs, mostly from graft donor cells, taken 360 days after TCRalphabeta/CD19-depleted stem cell transplant. The receptors stem from a male patient younger than 18 who had a stem cell transplant for acute myeloid leukemia, so the T cells may come from the graft donor. The CDR3 runs from the conserved cysteine through the conserved F or W. The D gene is left open where the match is weak. Clone size appears in some rows only: once, few, many, or a class for an expanded clone.

size: -; J: TRBJ1-5; D: -; V: TRBV14; DNA: TGTGCCAGCAGCCAAGATGCAGGGTTGGCTAGCAATCAGCCCCAGCATTTT; CDR3: CASSQDAGLASNQPQHF
size: -; J: TRBJ2-7; D: TRBD1; V: TRBV28; DNA: TGTGCCAGCAGCCCAGGGGGTACTTTCCCGTGGGAGCAGTACTTC; CDR3: CASSPGGTFPWEQYF
size: -; J: TRBJ2-1; D: -; V: TRBV5-1; DNA: TGCGCCAGCAGCTTGGCCATAGAGGGTCTTGGGCAGTTCTTC; CDR3: CASSLAIEGLGQFF
size: many; J: TRBJ2-5; D: -; V: TRBV4-3; DNA: TGCGCCAGCAGCCAAGATTGGGCTCCGCTGGGGGAGACCCAGTACTTC; CDR3: CASSQDWAPLGETQYF
size: few; J: TRBJ2-3; D: TRBD2; V: TRBV5-1; DNA: TGCGCCACAAGGGGGACTAGCGCAGATACGCAGTATTTT; CDR3: CATRGTSADTQYF
size: many; J: TRBJ2-7; D: -; V: TRBV29-1; DNA: TGCAGCGTTGAAGATAGGGGCTCCTACGAGCAGTACTTC; CDR3: CSVEDRGSYEQYF
size: -; J: TRBJ2-7; D: -; V: TRBV5-1; DNA: TGCGCCAGCAGCTTGCAGGTCGGAGTGCCCTCCTACGAGCAGTACTTC; CDR3: CASSLQVGVPSYEQYF
size: many; J: TRBJ2-3; D: -; V: TRBV21-1; DNA: TGTGCCAGCAAAAGACTAGCGGCTAGCACAGATACGCAGTATTTT; CDR3: CASKRLAASTDTQYF
size: -; J: TRBJ2-7; D: -; V: TRBV9; DNA: TGTGCCAGCAGCCCCAGCGTAGGGGGCTCCTACGAGCAGTACTTC; CDR3: CASSPSVGGSYEQYF
size: many; J: TRBJ2-3; D: -; V: TRBV28; DNA: TGTGCCAGCAGTTTATACCCACGTAGGACAGATACGCAGTATTTT; CDR3: CASSLYPRRTDTQYF
size: -; J: TRBJ2-3; D: TRBD1; V: TRBV28; DNA: TGTGCCAGCAGTCCCCGGCGGGACAGGGCAGATACGCAGTATTTT; CDR3: CASSPRRDRADTQYF
size: -; J: TRBJ1-5; D: -; V: TRBV20-1; DNA: TGCAGTGCTAGAACACCACGTGGGAGCAATCAGCCCCAGCATTTT; CDR3: CSARTPRGSNQPQHF